This TCR beta chain is drawn from a study of cytomegalovirus exposure and HLA in healthy donors. Use of 60 Vbeta and 13 Jbeta primers characterized the PCR. Profiling relied on immunoSEQ multiplex PCR, and the TCRdb table lists in-frame clones only, not all of them. This sample's table reports 50,000 or so clones. The CDR3 extends over 15 amino acids. Trimming removed 1 base from V and 4 bases from J, with 13 bases in between. Germline V gene data show CDR1 as MNHNS and CDR2 as SASEGT. Sequenced material: PBMCs. This TCR was sampled from a man aged 50 to 60 in good health and CMV-seropositive. The chain employs TRBV6-1 and TRBJ1-2, with a possible D match to TRBD1 (5 bases). The CDR3 reads CASSEGPGLSYGYTF. CDR3 sequence (DNA): TGTGCCAGCAGTGAAGGTCCAGGGCTCTCCTATGGCTACACCTTC.